Following are 23 T cell receptor beta chains from one sample sequenced in a study of blood T cell repertoires in COVID-19 (dated by TCRdb to 2018 to 2020). Libraries were built with the immunoSEQ multiplex PCR assay. TCRdb stores this immuneACCESS table with in-frame sequences only. Part of the clones is absent; in the studies checked, under half of the shortfall reflects unresolved V genes, and no reason is known for the rest. This sample gives some 500,000 clones in total; approximately 87% of them show up just once. The ten top clones hold 1.5% to 2% of the sample. Sequencing was performed on PBMCs or T cells enriched from blood (not recorded which). The receptors stem from a woman in her thirties or forties who had recovered from COVID-19.

The chain links TRBV7-2 to TRBJ1-1; TRBD1 matches at 8 bases. In germline, CDR1 is SGHTA, CDR2 FQGNSA. The CDR3 is 14 residues long. Trimming at V came to 5 bases and at J to 1 base, leaving 3 bases not matched to a gene. For the CDR3, the DNA is TGTGCCAGCAGCCCCGACAGGGGGAACACTGAAGCTTTCTTT. This encodes CASSPDRGNTEAFF.

The chain recombines TRBV5-1 with TRBJ1-6; a weak D match, TRBD1 (6 bases). The V gene's germline CDR1 is SGHRS and CDR2 YFSETQ. The CDR3 has 15 residues. Trimming shortened V by 2 bases and J by 5 bases, and 11 bases separated the two germline ends. The CDR3: CASSLQGRDNSPLHF. The DNA of the CDR3 is TGCGCCAGCAGCTTACAGGGACGGGATAATTCACCCCTCCACTTT.

The V call is TRBV7-2, the J call TRBJ2-2, with 10 nucleotides matching TRBD1. Germline V gene data show CDR1 as SGHTA and CDR2 as FQGNSA. Trimming removed 5 bases from V and 4 bases from J; junction bases left unmatched: 4. The CDR3 extends over 15 amino acids. CDR3 nucleotide sequence: TGTGCCAGCAGCGACAGGGGGCACGTCACCGGGGAGCTGTTTTTT. This gives the protein CASSDRGHVTGELFF. The entire variable domain, with the rest obtained from reference TRBV7-2 and TRBJ2-2, is as follows: GAGVSQSPSNKVTEKGKDVELRCDPISGHTALYWYRQSLGQGLEFLIYFQGNSAPDKSGLPSDRFSAERTGGSVSTLTIQRTQQEDSAVYLCASSDRGHVTGELFFGEGSRLTVL.

The rearrangement links TRBV19 to TRBJ1-5, with a tentative D call TRBD1 (6 bases). V lost 7 bases to trimming and J lost 6 bases, with 19 bases between them. Germline CDR1 LNHDA, CDR2 SQIVND (reference sequence). There are 15 residues in the CDR3. CDR3: CASIRDGQGFQPQHF. Written as DNA, the CDR3 is TGTGCCAGTATCCGGGACGGGCAGGGGTTTCAGCCCCAGCATTTT.

The V and J genes are TRBV5-4 and TRBJ2-7; 8 bases agree with TRBD1. Trimming cost V 4 bases and J 2 bases; bases outside gene matches: 5. The CDR3 has 14 amino acids. CDR1 SGHNT and CDR2 YYREEE come from the germline V gene (reference sequence). This chain's CDR3 is CASSPRQGTYEQYF. CDR3 in DNA: TGTGCCAGCAGCCCTCGACAGGGGACCTACGAGCAGTACTTC.

The rearrangement links TRBV18 to TRBJ2-5; 7 bases agree with TRBD2. This CDR3 is built from 14 residues. V lost 6 bases and J lost 5; bases outside the gene matches: 9. CDR1 is KGHSH and CDR2 is LQKENI in the germline V gene. The CDR3 DNA reads as TGTGCCAGCTCGCCTTGGGAGGGAGTGGAGACCCAGTACTTC. Encoded protein: CASSPWEGVETQYF.

The chain recombines TRBV14 with TRBJ1-1; 10 bases match TRBD1. The CDR3 is 15 amino acids. The V gene's germline CDR1 is SGHDN and CDR2 FVKESK. V gave up 4 bases and J gave up 1 base; unmatched junction bases: 3. CDR3 protein: CASSPRDRGNTEAFF. CDR3 coding DNA: TGTGCCAGCAGCCCCCGGGACAGGGGGAACACTGAAGCTTTCTTT.

The rearrangement links TRBV5-8 to TRBJ2-7, with a weak D call TRBD2 (6 bases). Germline lookup yields CDR1 SGHTS and CDR2 YDEGEE. Trimming stripped 3 bases from V and 3 bases from J, with 13 bases between. The CDR3 sequence is 14 residues long. This chain's CDR3 is CASSSGPGGYEQYF. DNA for the CDR3: TGTGCCAGCAGCTCGGGGCCCGGGGGCTACGAGCAGTACTTC.

This chain links TRBV5-6 with TRBJ2-1; TRBD2 agrees at 8 bases. V was pared by 0 bases and J by 8 bases, with 19 bases of the junction left unmatched. Germline loops: CDR1 SGHDT, CDR2 YYEEEE. The CDR3 has 19 residues. CDR3 region: CASSLAYIGTGGPGDEQFF. The CDR3 DNA is TGTGCCAGCAGCTTGGCATACATCGGGACGGGAGGGCCTGGCGATGAGCAGTTCTTC. The entire variable domain, with the rest obtained from reference TRBV5-6 and TRBJ2-1, is as follows: DAGVTQSPTHLIKTRGQQVTLRCSPKSGHDTVSWYQQALGQGPQFIFQYYEEEERQRGNFPDRFSGHQFPNYSSELNVNALLLGDSALYLCASSLAYIGTGGPGDEQFFGPGTRLTVL.

The chain combines TRBV11-3 with TRBJ2-2; no reliable D call. With 0 bases removed from V and 4 bases from J, the gap between germline ends came to 9 bases. The CDR3 has 15 amino acids. Per the germline V gene, CDR1 is SGHNT and CDR2 is YENEEA. The CDR3 region has the DNA TGTGCCAGCAGCTTAGATCCGGTGAGCACCGGGGAGCTGTTTTTT. This translates into CASSLDPVSTGELFF. Full variable domain (rest looked up from reference TRBV11-3 and TRBJ2-2): EAGVVQSPRYKIIEKKQPVAFWCNPISGHNTLYWYLQNLGQGPELLIRYENEEAVDDSQLPKDRFSAERLKGVDSTLKIQPAELGDSAVYLCASSLDPVSTGELFFGEGSRLTVL.

The rearrangement joins TRBV19 to TRBJ1-5; 7 nucleotides line up with TRBD1. The CDR3 has 16 amino acids. The J segment lost 1 base and the V segment lost 5 bases, leaving 8 bases of the junction unmatched. In germline, CDR1 is LNHDA, CDR2 SQIVND (reference sequence). The CDR3 DNA reads as TGTGCCAGTAGTTCTGGGACAGTCAGAAGCAATCAGCCCCAGCATTTT. Encoded protein: CASSSGTVRSNQPQHF.

This chain links TRBV5-1 with TRBJ2-5, with TRBD2 matching 11 bases. The CDR3 covers 15 residues. CDR1 is SGHRS and CDR2 is YFSETQ in the germline V gene. V dropped 4 bases and J dropped 2; count of bases not matched to a gene: 4. The CDR3 DNA reads TGCGCCAGCAGCCCCGGGACTAGCGGACAAGAGACCCAGTACTTC. It is translated as CASSPGTSGQETQYF.

This clone has at least ten counts. Other DNA sequences in this sample translate to the same CDR3. V and J are TRBV14 and TRBJ2-7, with 13 bases that match TRBD2. Germline V lookup: CDR1 SGHDN, CDR2 FVKESK. This CDR3 is 15 amino acids long. With V trimmed by 3 bases and J by 3 bases, 2 bases remained unmatched. The CDR3 DNA reads as TGTGCCAGCAGCCAGGGACTAGCGGGGAGCTACGAGCAGTACTTC. This translates into CASSQGLAGSYEQYF.

V usage is TRBV27 and J usage is TRBJ1-4, with D hard to call. The length of the CDR3 is 16 residues. Germline V gene data show CDR1 as MNHEY and CDR2 as SMNVEV (reference sequence). The V gene lost 4 bases and the J gene lost 4 bases, with 16 bases spanning the gap. The CDR3 is CASSSLPRVGNEKLFF. In DNA, the CDR3 is TGTGCCAGCAGTTCCCTCCCGAGGGTTGGTAATGAAAAACTGTTTTTT. Based on the CDR3 plus reference TRBV27 and TRBJ1-4, the full variable domain is EAQVTQNPRYLITVTGKKLTVTCSQNMNHEYMSWYRQDPGLGLRQIYYSMNVEVTDKGDVPEGYKVSRKEKRNFPLILESPSPNQTSLYFCASSSLPRVGNEKLFFGSGTQLSVL.

The chain has TRBV11-2 and TRBJ1-2; tentatively, D is TRBD1 (5 bases). The CDR3 length is 12 residues. In germline, CDR1 is SGHAT, CDR2 FQNNGV. V lost 1 base to trimming and J lost 7 bases, with 7 bases between them. As DNA, the CDR3 is TGTGCCAGCAGCTTAGGCAGGGCTGGCTACACCTTC. Its translation: CASSLGRAGYTF.

The V gene is TRBV10-1, the J gene TRBJ2-3, with 7 bases identical to TRBD1. The germline CDR1 and CDR2 sequences are WNHNN and SYGVQD (reference sequence). The junction had 6 bases not matched to a gene; V was cut back by 3 bases and J by 3 bases. This CDR3 is built from 15 residues. This CDR3 reads CASSEGGAGTDTQYF. The CDR3 nucleotides are TGCGCCAGCAGTGAAGGGGGCGCCGGTACAGATACGCAGTATTTT.

V is TRBV20-1 and J is TRBJ1-2, with 7 bases aligning to TRBD1. Germline V gives CDR1 DFQATT, CDR2 SNEGSKA (reference sequence). V gave up 3 bases and J gave up 5 bases; unmatched junction bases: 9. The CDR3 is 14 residues long. CDR3 sequence reads: CSASLRDSSYGYTF. CDR3 DNA sequence: TGCAGTGCTAGTTTGAGGGACAGCTCTTATGGCTACACCTTC.

This clone was detected only a few times. The chain joins TRBV28 to TRBJ2-2; D remains unclear. The CDR3 has 13 residues. The V end was cut by 3 bases, the J end by 6 bases, with 8 bases between. Looked up from germline, CDR1 is MDHEN and CDR2 is SYDVKM. This chain's CDR3 is CASSLREPGELFF. Written as DNA, the CDR3 is TGTGCCAGCAGTTTGAGAGAACCCGGGGAGCTGTTTTTT.

The chain employs TRBV4-3 and TRBJ2-5; the D gene is possibly TRBD2 (5 bases). CDR1 and CDR2 (germline): LGHNA, YSLEER. V was trimmed by 0 bases and J by 4 bases, leaving 6 bases between them. This CDR3 is built from 13 residues. The CDR3 DNA reads as TGCGCCAGCAGCCAAGAGGCGGGAGAGACCCAGTACTTC. Its translation is CASSQEAGETQYF.

The chain uses TRBV4-1 and TRBJ1-1; no clear D gene. The CDR3 is 15 residues long. In germline, CDR1 is MGHRA, CDR2 YSYEKL. V lost 4 bases and J 0 bases, leaving 12 bases between the germline ends. The chain's CDR3 is CASSLEGSMNTEAFF. In nucleotides, the CDR3 is TGCGCCAGCAGCCTGGAGGGCAGTATGAACACTGAAGCTTTCTTT.

This chain joins TRBV11-3 and TRBJ1-1, with D perhaps matching TRBD1 (6 bases). CDR1 and CDR2 (germline): SGHNT, YENEEA. This CDR3 comprises 15 residues. The germline V and J ends were trimmed by 0 bases and 5 bases, with 13 bases remaining between them. As DNA, the CDR3 is TGTGCCAGCAGCTTAGAGGAACAGGGTAGGACTGAAGCTTTCTTT. Translation: CASSLEEQGRTEAFF.

In this sample, this clone turned up once. CDR3 DNA sequence: TGCGCCAGCAGCCAAGATTACGGGACACAGCCCCAGCATTTT. Amino acids: CASSQDYGTQPQHF. V is TRBV4-3 and J is TRBJ1-5; D is possibly TRBD1 (6 bases). V dropped 0 bases and J dropped 7 bases, with 10 bases sitting between them. Germline V gene sequence: CDR1 LGHNA, CDR2 YSLEER. This CDR3 is built from 14 residues.

This clone was observed a few times. J is TRBJ2-7 and V is TRBV7-6; 9 bases map to TRBD2. The trim removed 1 base at V and 7 bases at J, leaving 11 bases unmatched. The length of the CDR3 is 16 residues. The germline V gene encodes CDR1 SGHVS and CDR2 FNYEAQ. The CDR3 DNA reads TGTGCCAGCAGCTTAGTAGCGGGAGCTCCGGGGGAGGAGCAGTACTTC. Translated: CASSLVAGAPGEEQYF. The entire variable domain, with the rest obtained from reference TRBV7-6 and TRBJ2-7, is as follows: GAGVSQSPRYKVTKRGQDVALRCDPISGHVSLYWYRQALGQGPEFLTYFNYEAQQDKSGLPNDRFSAERPEGSISTLTIQRTEQRDSAMYRCASSLVAGAPGEEQYFGPGTRLTVT.